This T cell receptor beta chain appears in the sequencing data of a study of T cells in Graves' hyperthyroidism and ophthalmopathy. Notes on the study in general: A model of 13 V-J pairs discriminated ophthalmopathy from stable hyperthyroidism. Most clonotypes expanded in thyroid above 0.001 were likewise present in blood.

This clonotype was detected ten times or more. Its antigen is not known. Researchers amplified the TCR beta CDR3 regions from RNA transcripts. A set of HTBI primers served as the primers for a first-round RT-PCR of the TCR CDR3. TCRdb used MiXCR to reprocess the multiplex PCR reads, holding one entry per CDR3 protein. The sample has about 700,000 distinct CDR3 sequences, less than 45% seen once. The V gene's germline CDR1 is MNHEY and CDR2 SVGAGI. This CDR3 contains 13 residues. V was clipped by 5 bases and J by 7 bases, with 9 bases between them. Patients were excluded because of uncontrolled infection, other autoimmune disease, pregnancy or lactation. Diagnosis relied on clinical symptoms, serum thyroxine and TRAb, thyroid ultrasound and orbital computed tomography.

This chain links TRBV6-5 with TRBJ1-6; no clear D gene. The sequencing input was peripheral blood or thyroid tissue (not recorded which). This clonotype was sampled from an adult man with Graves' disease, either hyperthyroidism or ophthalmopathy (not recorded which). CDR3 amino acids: CASSDSGNSPLHF. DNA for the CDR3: TGTGCCAGCAGTGATAGCGGGAATTCACCCCTCCACTTT.